This entry is about one T cell receptor (beta chain). Its antigen is not identified. The sample belongs to a study of T cell responses to AZD1222 COVID-19 vaccine. Assay: immunoSEQ multiplex PCR; the TCRdb copy retains only in-frame clones and omits some. Found here are roughly 180,000 clones, roughly 90% of them singletons; the top ten hold under 2%. Study results and limitations: Close to half of all spike-specific TCRs reportedly target regions of the variants that are unmutated. The study identified only five or six AZD1222 recipients as seropositive at baseline.

CDR3 length equals 13 residues. V lost 5 bases and J 8 bases, leaving 13 bases between the germline ends. Germline V CDR1 and CDR2: LNHDA, SQIVND (reference sequence). This clonotype originated in an adult who received the AZD1222 COVID-19 vaccine. V gene TRBV19 combines with J gene TRBJ2-1, with unresolved D. The sample was peripheral blood, taken 28 days after the second AZD1222 dose. This CDR3 is CASSPRSKYEQFF. DNA of the CDR3: TGTGCCAGTAGTCCCCGCAGTAAGTATGAGCAGTTCTTC.